This T cell receptor beta chain was observed in a study of PD-L1 blockade in urothelial cancer. This sample's time point: pretreatment peripheral blood. There were between 1 and 8 samples from each patient, taken pretreatment and on-treatment. This clone was found a few times. Repertoires were generated with immunoSEQ multiplex PCR, while TCRdb's copy carries only in-frame clones and drops some. The sample contains tens of thousands of clones, about four fifths of which appear only once. V lost 0 bases to trimming and J lost 3 bases, with 17 bases between them. CDR1 LGHNA and CDR2 YNFKEQ come from the germline V gene. The CDR3 covers 17 residues.

The chain combines TRBV4-2 with TRBJ1-1; D is uncertain. This TCR came from a man between 65 and 79 years old with urothelial cancer. Sequencing used PBMCs, obtained around atezolizumab (anti-PD-L1) treatment. In DNA form, the CDR3 reads TGTGCCAGCAGCCAAGATAATAACCCCTCGTCAGACACTGAAGCTTTCTTT. This gives the protein CASSQDNNPSSDTEAFF.